The source of this TCR beta chain is a study of blood T cell repertoires in COVID-19. Study-wide background: Samples taken during acute and convalescent COVID-19 were collected in the United States, Italy and Spain.

In the authors' methods: Reference gene primer amplification gave estimated nucleated cell counts. TCRdb's table, derived via immunoSEQ multiplex PCR, lists solely in-frame clones and lacks some. V, J and clone size are taken as reported in that table, and D and trimming were inferred from the DNA itself. The table has about 260,000 clones, more than 80% seen once. Germline-derived CDR1 and CDR2 are MNHEY and SVGAGI. This CDR3 comprises 14 residues. Trimming left V 1 base short and J 2 bases short, with 8 bases between. Cohort assignment relied on participant-reported clinical history. This receptor was identified in a woman aged 25 to 39 with acute COVID-19. The rearrangement joins TRBV6-5 to TRBJ1-1, with D perhaps matching TRBD1 (5 bases). Sequenced sample: PBMCs or T cells enriched from blood (not recorded which). The CDR3 region is CASSYWQGNTEAFF. CDR3 DNA: TGTGCCAGCAGTTACTGGCAGGGAAACACTGAAGCTTTCTTT.